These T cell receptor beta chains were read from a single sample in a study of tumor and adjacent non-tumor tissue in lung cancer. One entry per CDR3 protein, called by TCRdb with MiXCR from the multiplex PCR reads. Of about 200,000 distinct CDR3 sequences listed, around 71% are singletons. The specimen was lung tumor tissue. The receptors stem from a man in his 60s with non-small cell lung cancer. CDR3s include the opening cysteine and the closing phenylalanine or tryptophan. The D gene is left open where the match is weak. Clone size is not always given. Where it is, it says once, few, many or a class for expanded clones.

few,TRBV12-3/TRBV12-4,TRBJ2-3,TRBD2,TGTGCCAGCAGTACTTGGCTAGCGGGAGGCACAGATACGCAGTATTTT,CASSTWLAGGTDTQYF
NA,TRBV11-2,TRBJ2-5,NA,TGTGCTAGCAGCTATATAGGGGAAGAGACCCAGTACTTC,CASSYIGEETQYF
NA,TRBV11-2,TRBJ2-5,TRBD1,TGTGCCAGCGGCTGGGGGGACAGGTACCAAGAGACCCAGTATTTC,CASGWGDRYQETQYF
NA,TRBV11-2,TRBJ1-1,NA,TGTTCCAGCAGCGGAGTAAGGGGGACTGAAGCTTTCTTT,CSSSGVRGTEAFF
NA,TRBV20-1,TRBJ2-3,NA,TGCAGTGCTAGAGGCGGATGGAAGACAGATACCCAGTATTTT,CSARGGWKTDTQYF
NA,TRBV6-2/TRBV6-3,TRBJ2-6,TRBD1,TGTGCCAGCAGCAGGGACAGCTCTGGGGCCAACGTCCTGACTTTC,CASSRDSSGANVLTF
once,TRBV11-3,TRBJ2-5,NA,TGTACCAGCAGCTCATCTAGGGGCTTCCCAGAGACCCAGTACTTC,CTSSSSRGFPETQYF
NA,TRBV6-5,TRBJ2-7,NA,TGTGCCAACAGTCCCGACTCAGGGGACCGCGAGCAGTACTTC,CANSPDSGDREQYF
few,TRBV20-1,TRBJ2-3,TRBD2,TGCAGTGCTAGAGATGGGCGGGAGAACACAGATACGCAGTATTTT,CSARDGRENTDTQYF
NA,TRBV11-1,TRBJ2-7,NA,TGTGCCATCAGCTTAGGGATTCGTGATAACTCCTACGAGCAGTACTTC,CAISLGIRDNSYEQYF
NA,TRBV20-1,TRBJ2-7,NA,TGCAGTGCTAGAGACCAAACTATCGAGCAGTCCTTC,CSARDQTIEQSF
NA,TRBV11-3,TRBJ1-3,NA,TGTGCCAGCAGTCATCCTGAAAACACCATATATTTT,CASSHPENTIYF
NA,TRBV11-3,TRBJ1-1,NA,TGTACCAGCAGCTCTGGGACATGGAGGATTGAAGCTTTCTTT,CTSSSGTWRIEAFF
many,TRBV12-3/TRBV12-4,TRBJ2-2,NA,TGTGCCAGCAGCCTTGACATCGGCACCGGGGAGCTGTTTTTT,CASSLDIGTGELFF
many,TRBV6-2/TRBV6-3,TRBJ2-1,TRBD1,TGTGCCAGCGATAGGGTGGGACAGGGAGGTAATGAGCAGTTCTTC,CASDRVGQGGNEQFF
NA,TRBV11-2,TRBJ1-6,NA,TGTGCCAGCAGCCTACACAGGGAGTCATCCCTCCACTTT,CASSLHRESSLHF
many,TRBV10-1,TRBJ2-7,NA,TGCGCCAGCAGTGAGTCTAGCGGACCCTCCTACGAGCAGTACTTC,CASSESSGPSYEQYF
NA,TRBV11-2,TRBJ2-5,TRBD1,TGTGCCTTCAGCTACGTGACAGGGGGACACGAGACCCAGTACTTC,CAFSYVTGGHETQYF
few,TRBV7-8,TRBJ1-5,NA,TGTGCCAGCAGCTTAGCTAGCAATCAGCCCCAGCATTTT,CASSLASNQPQHF
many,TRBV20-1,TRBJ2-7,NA,TGCAGTGCTACCGGGACATTCCTCTACGAGCAGTACTTC,CSATGTFLYEQYF
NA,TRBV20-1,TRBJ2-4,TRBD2,TGCAGTGCTAGAGATGCTAGCGGGGAAAACACTCAGTACTTC,CSARDASGENTQYF
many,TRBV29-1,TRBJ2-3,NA,TGCAGCGCTGCGGGCCACACAGATACGCAGTATTTT,CSAAGHTDTQYF
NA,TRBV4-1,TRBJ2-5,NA,TGCGCCAACAGCCAAGTGGGCAGGATTATACAAGAGACCCAGTACTTC,CANSQVGRIIQETQYF
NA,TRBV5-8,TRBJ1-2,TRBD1,TGTGCCAGCAGCTACCGGACAGGGACCGGCTACACCTTC,CASSYRTGTGYTF
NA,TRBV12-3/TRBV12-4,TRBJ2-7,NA,TGTGCCACCAGCGCCGCGGGACTCAGAACCGAGCAGTACTTC,CATSAAGLRTEQYF
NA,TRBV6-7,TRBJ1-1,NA,TGTGCCAGCACGCGCCTCGCTTTTGATCTTGAAGCTTTCTTT,CASTRLAFDLEAFF
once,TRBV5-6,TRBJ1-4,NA,TGTGCCAGCAGTGCCGGACCTAATGAAAAACTGTTTTTT,CASSAGPNEKLFF
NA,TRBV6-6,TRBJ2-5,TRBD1,TGTGCCAGCAGTTACCCCCTTCGAAGCAGGGGGCTACTAGGGGACCAAGAGACCCAGTACTTC,CASSYPLRSRGLLGDQETQYF
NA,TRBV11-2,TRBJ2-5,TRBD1,TGTGCCTGCAGCTTAGTAGGGGGCTACCAAGAGACCCAGTACTTC,CACSLVGGYQETQYF
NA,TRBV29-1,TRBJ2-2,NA,TGCAGCGTTCAGACCGCCATCGGTGAGCTGTTTTTT,CSVQTAIGELFF
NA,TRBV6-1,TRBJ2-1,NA,TGTGCCAGCAGGGGGGACCACAAAGGGTCCTACGAGCAGTTCTTC,CASRGDHKGSYEQFF
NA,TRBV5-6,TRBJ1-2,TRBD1,TGTGCCAGCAGTTCTTTATTGGACAGGGACTATGGCTACACCTTC,CASSSLLDRDYGYTF
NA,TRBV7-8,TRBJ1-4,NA,TGTGCCAGCAGCTTAGCGCAGGCTGCAATTAATGAAAAACTGCTTTTT,CASSLAQAAINEKLLF
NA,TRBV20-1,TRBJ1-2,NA,TGCAGTGCTAGTACAGGATCAGATAACTATGGCTACACCTTC,CSASTGSDNYGYTF
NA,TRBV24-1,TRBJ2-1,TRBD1,TGTGCCACCAGTGATTTGGTGTCGAGACAGGGGTTCTTGGGCTACAATGAGCAGTTCTTC,CATSDLVSRQGFLGYNEQFF
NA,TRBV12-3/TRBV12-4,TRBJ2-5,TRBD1,TGTGCCAGCAGTTCCCGGGACAGGGGGAATGTTCGGGAGACCCAGTACTTC,CASSSRDRGNVRETQYF
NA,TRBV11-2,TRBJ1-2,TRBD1,TGTGTCAGTAGCTTGGACAGGGGAAGTGGCTACACCTTC,CVSSLDRGSGYTF
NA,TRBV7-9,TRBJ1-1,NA,TGTGACAGCAGCCCACAGGTTATGGGAAACACTGAAGCTTTCTTT,CDSSPQVMGNTEAFF
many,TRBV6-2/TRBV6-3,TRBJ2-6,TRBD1,TGTGCCAGCAGAACGGGACAGGGGGCCGACGGGGCCAACGTCCTGACTTTC,CASRTGQGADGANVLTF
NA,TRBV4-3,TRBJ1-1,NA,TGCGCCAGCAGCCAAGGTGTTCCGGGCAGTTCGGGCAATGAAGCTTTCTTT,CASSQGVPGSSGNEAFF
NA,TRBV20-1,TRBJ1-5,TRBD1,TGCAGTGCTAGAGCTAGGACAGGCCATAGCAATCAGTCCCAGCTTTTT,CSARARTGHSNQSQLF